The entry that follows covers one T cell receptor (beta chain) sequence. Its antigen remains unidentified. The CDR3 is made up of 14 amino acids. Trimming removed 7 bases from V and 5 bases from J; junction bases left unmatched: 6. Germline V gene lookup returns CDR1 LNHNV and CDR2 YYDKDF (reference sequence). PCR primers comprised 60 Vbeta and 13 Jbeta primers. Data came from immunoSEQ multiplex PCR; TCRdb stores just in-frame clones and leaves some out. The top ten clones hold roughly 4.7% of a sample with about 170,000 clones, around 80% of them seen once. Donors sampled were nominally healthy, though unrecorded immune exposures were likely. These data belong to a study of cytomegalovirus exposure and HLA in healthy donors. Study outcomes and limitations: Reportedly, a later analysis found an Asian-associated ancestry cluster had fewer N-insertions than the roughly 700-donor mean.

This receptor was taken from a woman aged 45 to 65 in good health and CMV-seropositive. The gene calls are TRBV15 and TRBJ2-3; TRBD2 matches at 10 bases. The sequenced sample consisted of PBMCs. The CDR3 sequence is CATKREGLRDTQYF. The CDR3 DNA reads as TGTGCCACCAAGCGGGAGGGATTAAGAGATACGCAGTATTTT. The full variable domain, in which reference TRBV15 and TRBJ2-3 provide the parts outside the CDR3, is DAMVIQNPRYQVTQFGKPVTLSCSQTLNHNVMYWYQQKSSQAPKLLFHYYDKDFNNEADTPDNFQSRRPNTSFCFLDIRSPGLGDTAMYLCATKREGLRDTQYFGPGTRLTVL.